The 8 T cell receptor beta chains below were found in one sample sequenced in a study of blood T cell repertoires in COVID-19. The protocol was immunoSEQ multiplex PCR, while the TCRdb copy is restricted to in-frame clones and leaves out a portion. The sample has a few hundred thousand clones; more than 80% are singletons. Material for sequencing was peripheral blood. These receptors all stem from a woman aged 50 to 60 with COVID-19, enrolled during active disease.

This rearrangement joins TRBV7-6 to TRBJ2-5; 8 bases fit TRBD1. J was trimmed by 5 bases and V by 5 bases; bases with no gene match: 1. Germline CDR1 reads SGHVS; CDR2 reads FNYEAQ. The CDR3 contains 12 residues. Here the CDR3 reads CASSHRGETQYF. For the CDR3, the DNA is TGTGCCAGCAGCCACAGGGGGGAGACCCAGTACTTC. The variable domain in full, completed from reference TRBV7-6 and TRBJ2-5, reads GAGVSQSPRYKVTKRGQDVALRCDPISGHVSLYWYRQALGQGPEFLTYFNYEAQQDKSGLPNDRFSAERPEGSISTLTIQRTEQRDSAMYRCASSHRGETQYFGPGTRLLVL.

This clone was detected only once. The CDR3 DNA follows: TGTGCCAGCAGCTCGACGGACTTTACCTATGGCTACACCTTC. Its protein product is CASSSTDFTYGYTF. The J gene is TRBJ1-2, the V gene TRBV11-3; D not certain. Germline CDR1 is SGHNT and CDR2 is YENEEA. Trimming stripped 4 bases from V and 4 bases from J, with 13 bases between. CDR3 size: 14 residues. Full variable domain (outside the CDR3, taken from reference TRBV11-3 and TRBJ1-2): EAGVVQSPRYKIIEKKQPVAFWCNPISGHNTLYWYLQNLGQGPELLIRYENEEAVDDSQLPKDRFSAERLKGVDSTLKIQPAELGDSAVYLCASSSTDFTYGYTFGSGTRLTVV.

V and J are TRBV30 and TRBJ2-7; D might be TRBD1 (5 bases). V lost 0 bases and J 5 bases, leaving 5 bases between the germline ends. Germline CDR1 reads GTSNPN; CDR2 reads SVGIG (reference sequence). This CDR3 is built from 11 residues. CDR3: CAWSVQDEQYF. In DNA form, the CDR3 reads TGTGCCTGGAGTGTACAGGACGAGCAGTACTTC.

The CDR3 sequence: CAIAQRDTEAFF. The CDR3 DNA follows: TGTGCCATCGCTCAGAGGGACACTGAAGCTTTCTTT. J is TRBJ1-1 and V is TRBV10-3; no definite D call. V lost 8 bases, J lost 3 bases, and 10 bases lay in between. The V gene's germline CDR1 is ENHRY and CDR2 SYGVKD. The CDR3 extends over 12 amino acids.

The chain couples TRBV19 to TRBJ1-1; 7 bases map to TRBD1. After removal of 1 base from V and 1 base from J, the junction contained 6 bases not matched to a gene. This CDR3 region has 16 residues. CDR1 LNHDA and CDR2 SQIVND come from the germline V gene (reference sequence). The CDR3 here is CASSIGPGGRNTEAFF. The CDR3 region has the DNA TGTGCCAGTAGTATAGGACCAGGGGGGAGGAACACTGAAGCTTTCTTT.

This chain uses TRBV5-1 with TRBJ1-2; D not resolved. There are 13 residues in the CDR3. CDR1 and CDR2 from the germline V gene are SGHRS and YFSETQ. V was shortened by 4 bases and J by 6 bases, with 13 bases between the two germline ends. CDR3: CASSADRRDGYTF. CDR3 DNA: TGCGCCAGCAGCGCGGACCGGAGGGATGGCTACACCTTC.

In nucleotides, the CDR3 is TGCGCCAGCAGCTTGGGGGACAGGGGACGGGAAAAACTGTTTTTT. Translating gives CASSLGDRGREKLFF. J is TRBJ1-4 and V is TRBV5-1; 10 bases are shared with TRBD1. Trimming cost V 0 bases and J 8 bases; bases outside gene matches: 4. This CDR3 contains 15 residues. CDR1 is SGHRS and CDR2 is YFSETQ in the germline V gene.

CDR3 residues: CASRKPGLGGEQYF. As DNA, the CDR3 is TGTGCCAGCAGAAAACCGGGACTAGGGGGCGAGCAGTACTTC. The J gene is TRBJ2-7, the V gene TRBV5-4; 8 bases line up with TRBD2. The junction had 10 bases not matched to a gene; V was cut back by 5 bases and J by 6 bases. Per the germline V gene, CDR1 is SGHNT and CDR2 is YYREEE (reference sequence). The CDR3 has 14 residues.